Included here is one T cell receptor (beta chain) sequence, with context. This sample stems from a study of blood T cell repertoires in COVID-19. Across the study: The study drew acute and convalescent COVID-19 samples from the United States, Italy and Spain. In each case, the material was cDNA or gDNA derived from T cells, B-cell-depleted T cells, or PBMCs.

Authors' analysis steps: Amplification with reference gene primers provided the estimates of nucleated cell counts. Data came from immunoSEQ multiplex PCR; TCRdb stores just in-frame clones and leaves some out. The V and J calls and clone size were taken over from that table, and D and trimming were inferred from the DNA. This table has fewer than 35,000 clones, 70% to 90% appearing once. With 4 bases removed from V and 0 bases from J, the gap between germline ends came to 9 bases. Germline CDR1 is LGHDT and CDR2 is YNNKEL (reference sequence). CDR3 length equals 14 residues. The sample consisted of peripheral blood. The chain joins TRBV3-1 (or the pseudogene TRBV3-2) to TRBJ1-1; no clear D. This TCR derives from an elderly woman with active or convalescent COVID-19. This CDR3 reads CASSPQVLNTEAFF. CDR3 DNA: TGTGCCAGCAGCCCTCAGGTTCTGAACACTGAAGCTTTCTTT.